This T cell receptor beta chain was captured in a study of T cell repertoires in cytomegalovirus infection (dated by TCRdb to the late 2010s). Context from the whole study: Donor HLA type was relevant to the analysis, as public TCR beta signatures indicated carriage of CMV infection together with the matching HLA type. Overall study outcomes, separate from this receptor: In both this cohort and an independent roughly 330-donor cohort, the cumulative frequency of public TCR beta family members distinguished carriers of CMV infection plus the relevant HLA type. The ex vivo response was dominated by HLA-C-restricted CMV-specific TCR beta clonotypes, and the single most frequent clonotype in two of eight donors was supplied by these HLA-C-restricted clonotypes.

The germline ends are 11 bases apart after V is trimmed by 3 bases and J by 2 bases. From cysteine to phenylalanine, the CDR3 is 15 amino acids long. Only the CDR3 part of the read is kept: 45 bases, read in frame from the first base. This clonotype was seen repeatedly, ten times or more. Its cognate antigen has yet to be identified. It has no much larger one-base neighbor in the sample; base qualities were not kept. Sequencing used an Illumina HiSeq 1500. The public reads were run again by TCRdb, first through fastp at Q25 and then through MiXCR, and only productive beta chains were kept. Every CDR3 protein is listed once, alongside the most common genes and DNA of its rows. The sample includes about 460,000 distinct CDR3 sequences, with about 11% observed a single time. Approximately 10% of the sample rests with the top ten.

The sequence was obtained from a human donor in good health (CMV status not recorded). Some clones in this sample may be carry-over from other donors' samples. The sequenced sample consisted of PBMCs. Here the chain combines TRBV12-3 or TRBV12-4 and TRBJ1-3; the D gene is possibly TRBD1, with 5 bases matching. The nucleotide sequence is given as TGTGCCAGCAGTTTCGCGGGGGGACCTGGAAACACCATATATTTT. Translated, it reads CASSFAGGPGNTIYF.